This TCR beta chain was identified during a study of T cell responses to AZD1222 COVID-19 vaccine. As regards this clone: The antigen remains unidentified.

Study results and caveats: The donors showed a predominance of white British ancestry and of females, with possible underestimation of clonal diversity. The peak T cell response came first, and repertoires were sampled only after it.

TCRdb's table, derived via immunoSEQ multiplex PCR, lists solely in-frame clones and lacks some. The data contain 120,000 or so clones, 70% to 85% of them singletons. Second-dose timings of about 4 or about 12 weeks were pooled. The source material was peripheral blood, sampled 28 days after the second AZD1222 dose. The clonotype originates from an adult who received the AZD1222 COVID-19 vaccine.

CDR3 loop: CASSAPRGSSYNSPLHF. The CDR3 DNA reads TGTGCCAGCAGCGCACCCAGGGGGAGCTCCTATAATTCACCCCTCCACTTT. The chain joins TRBV9 to TRBJ1-6; 7 nucleotides line up with TRBD1. V lost 3 bases to trimming and J lost 0 bases; unmatched junction nucleotides: 6. CDR1 is SGDLS, CDR2 YYNGEE, per germline. The CDR3 consists of 17 residues.